These T cell receptor beta chains were read from a single sample in a study of shared clonotypes between healthy human individuals. TCRdb's copy holds only in-frame clones and misses some; the assay was immunoSEQ multiplex PCR. Among roughly 480,000 clones listed, 70% to 80% were seen once. Sequenced: PBMCs. The receptors were gathered from a woman between 40 and 55 years old in good health. Some clones in this sample may be carry-over from other donors' samples. Both conserved end residues are part of each CDR3. The D gene is left open where the match is weak. Rows give clone size only sometimes, using once, few, many, or a class for an expanded clone.

V gene	D gene	clone size	J gene	CDR3 DNA	CDR3 protein
TRBV9	TRBD2	-	TRBJ2-2	TGTGCCAGCAGCCACAAACTAGCGGGAGGGCCGGGCACCGGGGAGCTGTTTTTT	CASSHKLAGGPGTGELFF
TRBV5-4	TRBD1	once	TRBJ2-1	TGTGCCAGCAGCGGGGCCGGGACAGGGGTCCACAATGAGCAGTTCTTC	CASSGAGTGVHNEQFF
TRBV28	-	few	TRBJ2-7	TGTGCCAGCAGTAGACTTGCTTACGAGCAGTACTTC	CASSRLAYEQYF
TRBV7-9	TRBD2	few	TRBJ2-1	TGTGCCAGCAGCGCCCGGACTAGCGGCCACAATGAGCAGTTCTTC	CASSARTSGHNEQFF
TRBV19	TRBD2	-	TRBJ2-7	TGTGCCACCCGGACTAGCGGGACCGAGCAGTACTTC	CATRTSGTEQYF
TRBV11-1	-	-	TRBJ2-5	TGTGCCAGCAGCCAAGACTGGAAGGAGACCCAGTACTTC	CASSQDWKETQYF
TRBV7-6	TRBD2	few	TRBJ2-2	TGTGCCAGCAGCATGGGACTAGCGGGAGGAACCAACACCGGGGAGCTGTTTTTT	CASSMGLAGGTNTGELFF
TRBV19	TRBD1	-	TRBJ1-2	TGTGCCAGTAGTACTCTTCGGACAGGGAACTATGGCTACACCTTC	CASSTLRTGNYGYTF
TRBV7-2	TRBD2	-	TRBJ2-7	TGTGCCAGCAGCCCGGCGAGCGGGAGGAGCTCCTACGAGCAGTACTTC	CASSPASGRSSYEQYF
TRBV18	-	-	TRBJ2-7	TGTGCCAGCTCACCACCGTCCGGGGGCCCCGCGACTTACGAGCAGTACTTC	CASSPPSGGPATYEQYF
TRBV7-2	-	-	TRBJ2-7	TGTGCCAGCAGCTCGTCGACTGGCTACGAGCAGTACTTC	CASSSSTGYEQYF
TRBV19	-	-	TRBJ2-3	TGTGCCAGTAGTATTGGTCCGAACACAGATACGCAGTATTTT	CASSIGPNTDTQYF
TRBV19	-	-	TRBJ2-7	TGTGCCAGTACCAGGACGGTTGGGGACTCCTACGAGCAGTACTTC	CASTRTVGDSYEQYF
TRBV7-3	-	-	TRBJ2-3	TGTGCCAGCAGCTTACAGGGGACCACCACAGATACGCAGTATTTT	CASSLQGTTTDTQYF
TRBV11-3	-	-	TRBJ2-3	TGTGCCAGCAGCCTCGACACAGATACGCAGTATTTT	CASSLDTDTQYF
TRBV7-3	TRBD2	-	TRBJ2-1	TGTGCCAGCAGCTTAGGGACTAGCGTGAATGAGCAGTTCTTC	CASSLGTSVNEQFF
TRBV9	-	-	TRBJ2-7	TGTGCCAGCAGCCTGACTAGTTTCCCCTACGAGCAGTACTTC	CASSLTSFPYEQYF
TRBV7-8	TRBD2	-	TRBJ2-7	TGTGCCAGCACCTGGCCGGGGGCGACTAGCGGGAGAGGCTCCTACGAGCAGTACTTC	CASTWPGATSGRGSYEQYF
TRBV28	TRBD1	once	TRBJ1-3	TGTGCCAGCAGTTTTGGACAGGGGTACGGAAACACCATATATTTT	CASSFGQGYGNTIYF
TRBV15	-	-	TRBJ1-5	TGTGCCACCAGCAGATTTGATCAGCCCCAGCATTTT	CATSRFDQPQHF
TRBV4-1	TRBD1	-	TRBJ1-4	TGCGCCAGCAGCCAACCTGACAGGGGACGTGAAAAACTGTTTTTT	CASSQPDRGREKLFF
TRBV11-2	TRBD2	-	TRBJ2-3	TGTGCCAGCAGCCCCCAAGCGGGGTTTCAAGATACGCAGTATTTT	CASSPQAGFQDTQYF
TRBV28	-	-	TRBJ2-3	TGTGCCAGCAGTCTCTTAGTGGGAGCTAGCACAGATACGCAGTATTTT	CASSLLVGASTDTQYF
TRBV19	TRBD2	-	TRBJ2-1	TGTGCCAGTAGTACGACCGGGACTAGCGGGAGTGAGCAGTTCTTC	CASSTTGTSGSEQFF
TRBV23-1	TRBD1	-	TRBJ1-1	TGCGCCAGCAGTCAATCGCCGCGGGACAGGGAAAACACTGAAGCTTTCTTT	CASSQSPRDRENTEAFF
TRBV19	TRBD1	once	TRBJ1-5	TGTGCCAGTAGTATTCCCCGACAGGGCGTTGGGGATCAGCCCCAGCATTTT	CASSIPRQGVGDQPQHF
TRBV19	-	-	TRBJ2-4	TGTGCCAGTAGTATGTCGGCAGGGGAAAACATTCAGTACTTC	CASSMSAGENIQYF
TRBV19	-	-	TRBJ2-2	TGTGCCAGTAAGCCTTCGGGATTCCACACCGGGGAGCTGTTTTTT	CASKPSGFHTGELFF
TRBV7-9	-	-	TRBJ2-4	TGTGCCAGCAGCTTAGACGCAGGGCGAGGGGCCAAAAACATTCAGTACTTC	CASSLDAGRGAKNIQYF
TRBV30	-	-	TRBJ1-2	TGTGCCTGGAAGGGACAAGAGGAGGGCTACACCTTC	CAWKGQEEGYTF
TRBV5-4	TRBD2	-	TRBJ2-2	TGTGCCAGCAGCCCTAGGACTAGCGACACCGGGGAGCTGTTTTTT	CASSPRTSDTGELFF